This T cell receptor (beta chain) was recorded in a study of blood T cell repertoires in COVID-19. Study at large: Sites in the United States, Italy and Spain provided acute and convalescent COVID-19 samples. T cells, B-cell-depleted T cells, or PBMCs supplied cDNA or gDNA.

In the authors' workflow: The assay estimated nucleated cells by amplifying reference gene primers. Measured with immunoSEQ multiplex PCR; TCRdb has only the in-frame clones, and not every one. That table is the source of V, J and clone size, and D and trimming were worked out from the DNA. Of 250,000 to 300,000 clones listed, about nine tenths are singletons. The CDR3 extends over 10 amino acids. V lost 5 bases to trimming and J lost 7 bases, with 8 bases between them. Germline V CDR1 and CDR2: GTSNPN, SVGIG (reference sequence). The chain uses TRBV30 and TRBJ1-2; D is possibly TRBD1 (5 bases). The source material was peripheral blood. The receptor's source is a woman in her 50s who had recovered from COVID-19. CDR3 bases: TGTGCCTGGGGGGCATCTGGCTACACCTTC. Its translation is CAWGASGYTF.